This T cell receptor (beta chain) was sequenced during a study of TIL therapy for anti-PD-1-resistant metastatic lung cancer. About the research overall: Tumors had a median PD-L1 proportion score of 4.5% to 7%. Median tumor mutation burden was more than 1.4 mutations per megabase.

The time point here: pre-treatment sample, taken before nivolumab and TIL therapy. Patients were adults with stage 4 NSCLC. The immunoSEQ assay was v3. Repertoires were generated with immunoSEQ multiplex PCR, while TCRdb's copy carries only in-frame clones and drops some. The sample lists fewer than 40,000 clones; around two thirds were seen once. Study-wide results and caveats: After infusion, TIL clonotypes partly replaced peripheral T cells and declined over months.

A note on this clone: Its antigen is as yet unknown.

CDR3 length: 15 amino acids. Per the germline V gene, CDR1 is MGHRA and CDR2 is YSYEKL. Trimming pared 2 bases from V and 7 bases from J, leaving 14 bases between. Material: blood, obtained at baseline. This rearrangement joins TRBV4-1 to TRBJ2-2; D is ambiguous. The sequence derives from a woman aged 25-80 years with non-small cell lung cancer. CDR3: CASSQSIPAYGELFF. In nucleotides, the CDR3 is TGCGCCAGCAGCCAAAGCATACCAGCATACGGGGAGCTGTTTTTT.